The rows below give T cell receptor beta chains drawn from one sample of a study of blood T cell repertoires in COVID-19. TCRdb keeps only in-frame clones here, not all; method: immunoSEQ multiplex PCR. The sample consists of roughly 46,000 clones, 88% of them appearing once. The specimen sequenced was peripheral blood. These receptors all stem from a human donor with active COVID-19. The donor label of this sample is uncertain. Both conserved end residues are part of each CDR3. D genes are given only for firm matches.

D gene,V gene,J gene,CDR3 protein
.,TRBV4-1,TRBJ2-3,CASSFTWTQETDTQYF
TRBD1,TRBV11-2,TRBJ1-1,CASSLDRDRTAFF
.,TRBV5-1,TRBJ2-7,CASSLSVPGVTYEQYF
TRBD2,TRBV19,TRBJ2-1,CASSILAGVHNEQFF
.,TRBV11-3,TRBJ1-1,CASSERGLNTEAFF
.,TRBV28,TRBJ2-2,CASRPGTTGELFF
TRBD1,TRBV11-3,TRBJ2-1,CASSPGTAYNEQFF
TRBD1,TRBV5-4,TRBJ2-3,CASSLDRGSTDTQYF
TRBD1,TRBV29-1,TRBJ1-1,CSVGQGQNTEAFF
TRBD2,TRBV27,TRBJ2-3,CASSLVLAGGTDTQYF
TRBD2,TRBV18,TRBJ2-7,CASSPAGGAYEQYF
.,TRBV9,TRBJ1-1,CASSTRGSGGLGEAFF
.,TRBV28,TRBJ2-7,CASSGTYYEQYF
.,TRBV19,TRBJ2-7,CASSIGAGDEQYF
.,TRBV20-1,TRBJ2-7,CSASLLHEQYF
.,TRBV2,TRBJ1-5,CASRPAAGRQPQHF
TRBD2,TRBV7-9,TRBJ2-1,CASSTTSGGYNEQFF
.,TRBV5-6,TRBJ1-6,CASNSGGSYNSPLHF
.,TRBV6-5,TRBJ1-1,CASRAQGNLFYEAFF
TRBD2,TRBV11-3,TRBJ2-5,CASSLGTSGAPDQETQYF
TRBD2,TRBV27,TRBJ2-1,CASSLWGLAGRYNEQFF
.,TRBV27,TRBJ2-3,CASSLMGGQRTDTQYF
.,TRBV7-7,TRBJ2-1,CASSLALDSYNEQFF
.,TRBV3-1/TRBV3-2,TRBJ2-2,CASSQDRVTGELFF
.,TRBV11-3,TRBJ2-1,CASSLDSGRVFYNEQFF
TRBD1,TRBV2,TRBJ1-1,CASITGTGKNTEAFF
.,TRBV5-1,TRBJ2-3,CASSSTGQTSTDTQYF
.,TRBV10-1,TRBJ2-2,CASTPGALGTGELFF
TRBD1,TRBV5-8,TRBJ2-2,CASSSRTGVTGELFF
TRBD1,TRBV19,TRBJ2-6,CASREQGASGSGANVLTF
.,TRBV7-6,TRBJ1-5,CASSLLGVNQPQHF
TRBD1,TRBV5-1,TRBJ2-1,CASSGTVSAYNEQFF
TRBD2,TRBV5-6,TRBJ2-3,CASSLDSGRGLDTQYF
.,TRBV3-1/TRBV3-2,TRBJ2-7,CASSPLLGGTTYEQYF
TRBD1,TRBV24-1,TRBJ1-6,CATSDWTGSPLHF
.,TRBV18,TRBJ1-5,CASSPARAQPQHF
.,TRBV6-1,TRBJ1-2,CASSEARVSGYTF
.,TRBV30,TRBJ2-7,CAWTSVHRSYEQYF
.,TRBV5-4,TRBJ2-3,CASSLDSRFTDTQYF
.,TRBV2,TRBJ1-1,CASRLRMNTEAFF
TRBD1,TRBV18,TRBJ2-2,CASSSSRQGAEAGELFF
.,TRBV6-5,TRBJ1-5,CAVEASRNQPQHF